The rows below give T cell receptor beta chains drawn from one sample of a study of T-cell memory formation after mild COVID-19. MiXCR, run by TCRdb on the 5' RACE reads, gives a single entry per CDR3 protein. In the table there are roughly 180,000 distinct CDR3 sequences, 9.5% to 13% of which are singletons. Input material: PBMCs or a T cell subset sorted from them (not recorded which). These receptor sequences come from a man between 18 and 29 years old who had mild COVID-19 (a few samples of this study predate the infection). Cell type and time point are not known. CDR3s include the opening cysteine and the closing phenylalanine or tryptophan. D genes are given only for firm matches. Some rows have no size entry. The others give once, few or many, or a class for an expanded clone.

v_call,d_call,j_call,clone_size,cdr3_nt,cdr3_aa
TRBV7-3,-,TRBJ2-5,few,TGTGCCAGCAGCTCCCGCGGCGGGGCAGAAAAAGAGACCCAGTACTTC,CASSSRGGAEKETQYF
TRBV7-3,-,TRBJ2-1,many,TGTGCCAGCAGCTTAGGGGAGTACAATGAGCAGTTCTTC,CASSLGEYNEQFF
TRBV20-1,TRBD2,TRBJ2-3,few,TGCAGTGCTAGAGTCCCGGGGGGGCCGGGAGATACGCAGTATTTT,CSARVPGGPGDTQYF
TRBV18,-,TRBJ1-5,few,TGTGCCAGCTCACCGGGGGGGGGTGCCGATCAGCCCCAGCATTTT,CASSPGGGADQPQHF
TRBV7-2,-,TRBJ1-5,few,TGTGCCAGCAGCTCCATTCGGGGACAATATAGCAATCAGCCCCAGCATTTT,CASSSIRGQYSNQPQHF
TRBV27,TRBD2,TRBJ2-3,few,TGTGCCAGCCGGGAGGGGTATGACACAGATACGCAGTATTTT,CASREGYDTDTQYF
TRBV4-1,-,TRBJ1-2,-,TGCGCCAGCAGCCGCAGGGAGGTTAACTATGGCTACACCTTC,CASSRREVNYGYTF
TRBV7-9,TRBD1,TRBJ2-5,-,TGTGCCAGCAGCCTACAGGGGTTCCGGGAGACCCAGTACTTC,CASSLQGFRETQYF
TRBV5-1,-,TRBJ2-6,-,TGCGCCAGCAGCCCGGCGGGACAGAACTCTGGGGCCAACGTCCTGACTTTC,CASSPAGQNSGANVLTF
TRBV11-2,-,TRBJ1-2,many,TGTGCCAGCAGCTTAACCGGGGACCGTGGCTACACCTTC,CASSLTGDRGYTF
TRBV20-1,TRBD2,TRBJ2-3,few,TGCAGTGCCCTAGAGGGGACTAGCGGCCCCACAGATACGCAGTATTTT,CSALEGTSGPTDTQYF
TRBV6-6,TRBD1,TRBJ1-1,few,TGTGCCAGCAGTGACCGGACAGGAGGGGAGACTGAAGCTTTCTTT,CASSDRTGGETEAFF
TRBV28,-,TRBJ2-3,-,TGTGCCAGCAGTGAGGACAGAGCTAGCACAGATACGCAGTATTTT,CASSEDRASTDTQYF
TRBV12-3/TRBV12-4,-,TRBJ1-4,-,TGTGCCAGCAGTTCAAATGAAAAACTGTTTTTT,CASSSNEKLFF
TRBV20-1,TRBD1,TRBJ1-3,-,TGCAGTGCGATGAAGACAGGGCTTGGAAACACCATATATTTT,CSAMKTGLGNTIYF
TRBV4-1,-,TRBJ1-5,few,TGCGCCAGCAGCCAAGATATGACAGTCGATCAGCCCCAGCATTTT,CASSQDMTVDQPQHF
TRBV2,-,TRBJ2-2,-,TGTGCCAGCAGGAGGGAAGGGGGAAACACCGGGGAGCTGTTTTTT,CASRREGGNTGELFF
TRBV29-1,-,TRBJ2-5,few,TGCAGCGTTGATCCCCAGGAAGGGTCGGGTGAGACCCAGTACTTC,CSVDPQEGSGETQYF
TRBV7-6,-,TRBJ2-2,many,TGTGCCAGCAGTCTTCAAGGGGGGCGAAGGAACACCGGGGAGCTGTTTTTT,CASSLQGGRRNTGELFF
TRBV7-2,-,TRBJ2-3,many,TGTGCCAGCAGCTTTACGGGACCGGCCACAGATACGCAGTATTTT,CASSFTGPATDTQYF
TRBV29-1,TRBD1,TRBJ2-3,-,TGCAGCGTGGATATAGGACAGGGGAGGCCAGATACGCAGTATTTT,CSVDIGQGRPDTQYF
TRBV24-1,-,TRBJ2-5,-,TGTGCCACCAGTGATTTTAGGGTCAGGATTTGGCGCGAGACCCAGTACTTC,CATSDFRVRIWRETQYF
TRBV20-1,-,TRBJ2-3,-,TGCAGTGCTAGGGTGAGACAGGATACGCAGTATTTT,CSARVRQDTQYF
TRBV14,-,TRBJ1-1,-,TGTGCCAGCAGCCAACAAACAGGTGGGAGTGAAGCTTTCTTT,CASSQQTGGSEAFF
TRBV3-1,TRBD1,TRBJ1-2,many,TGTGCCAGCAGCCCCTACTACGGACAGGAGGCTTCCTATGGCTACACCTTC,CASSPYYGQEASYGYTF
TRBV5-1,TRBD1,TRBJ2-3,-,TGCGCCAGCAGCTTGGGGGACAGGGCTACAGATACGCAGTATTTT,CASSLGDRATDTQYF
TRBV20-1,-,TRBJ2-5,few,TGCAGTGCTAGACCCGCCGCGCCGGGCACCCAGTACTTC,CSARPAAPGTQYF
TRBV7-9,-,TRBJ1-1,-,TGTGCCAGCAGCCCGACGGACACTGAAGCTTTCTTT,CASSPTDTEAFF
TRBV7-9,-,TRBJ1-2,few,TGTGCCAGCAGCGTGGCAGTTGGCTACACCTTC,CASSVAVGYTF
TRBV2,-,TRBJ1-4,many,TGTGCCAGCAGTCCCTTGGAGACGGGTGTCCATTTT,CASSPLETGVHF
TRBV24-1,-,TRBJ1-2,-,TGTGCCACCAGTGATTTGGATATGGGCTATGGCTACACCTTC,CATSDLDMGYGYTF
TRBV4-3,-,TRBJ1-5,-,TGCGCCAGCAGCCAAGACGGGGGAGTAGATCAGCCCCAGCATTTT,CASSQDGGVDQPQHF
TRBV10-1,TRBD2,TRBJ2-3,few,TGCGCCAGCAGTGGAAGCGGGGGGCTAGGCACAGATACGCAGTATTTT,CASSGSGGLGTDTQYF
TRBV4-2,TRBD2,TRBJ2-5,-,TGTGCCAGCAGCCAAGAGCGGACTAGCGGGGAGGTCGGATTC,CASSQERTSGEVGF
TRBV12-3/TRBV12-4,-,TRBJ2-1,many,TGTGCCAGCACTACCCCCGGACAGTCCTACAATGAGCAGTTCTTC,CASTTPGQSYNEQFF